A selection of T cell receptor beta chains follows, all from one sample in a study of shared clonotypes between healthy human individuals. TCRdb keeps only in-frame clones here, not all; method: immunoSEQ multiplex PCR. The table has just over 2,000,000 clones, just under 95% seen once. Input material: naive CD8+ T cells sorted from blood. All receptors come from a man aged 18 to 35 in good health. Each CDR3 is given without its conserved first and last residue. Clone sizes are given selectively: once, few, many, or a class where the clone is expanded.

V: TRBV5-1
size: NA
CDR3: ASSLGGLVSDTQY

V: TRBV13
size: NA
CDR3: ASSPSGGRRGETQY

V: TRBV9
size: NA
CDR3: ASSVTADRFYDEQY

V: TRBV4-1
size: NA
CDR3: ASSQEISYEQY

V: TRBV5-1
size: NA
CDR3: ASSLMWGEGVNEQF

V: TRBV21-1
size: NA
CDR3: ASSSIGTGSYNEQF

V: TRBV5-5
size: NA
CDR3: ASSPPLRGMNTEAF

V: TRBV6-5
size: NA
CDR3: ASSYSPEGSGGYT

V: TRBV30
size: few
CDR3: AWSVQGSPLH

V: TRBV6-5
size: NA
CDR3: ASSQSGDSYEQY

V: TRBV28
size: NA
CDR3: ASSFRTAYNEQF

V: TRBV10-3
size: NA
CDR3: AIRETSGSSEQY

V: TRBV28
size: NA
CDR3: ASRPPFGTENPLYEQY

V: TRBV19
size: NA
CDR3: ASSIQMDSPTREKLF

V: TRBV10-1
size: NA
CDR3: ASSDGYEQY